These 11 T cell receptor beta chains share one sample of origin, sequenced in a study of a mutant IDH1 vaccine in newly diagnosed glioma. Their antigen targets remain unknown. Time point described: week 11, during vaccination. Vaccinated patients received 300 ug of mutant IDH1 20-mer peptide per dose, with topical imiquimod. Assay: immunoSEQ multiplex PCR; the TCRdb copy retains only in-frame clones and omits some. The sample shows tens of thousands of clones, around 73% of them seen only once. The sample here was PBMCs, taken from a glioma patient whose treatment included an IDH1 peptide vaccine. The receptors derive from a woman aged 18 to 35 with glioma.

The V and J genes are TRBV6-6 and TRBJ2-2, with TRBD2 matching over 9 bases. This CDR3 comprises 15 residues. CDR1 is MNHNY, CDR2 SVGAGI, per germline (reference sequence). J lost 4 bases, V lost 5 bases, and 5 bases had no gene match. In DNA form, the CDR3 reads TGTGCCAGCAGTAATAGCGGGAGAGGCACCGGGGAGCTGTTTTTT. This gives the protein CASSNSGRGTGELFF.

V and J are TRBV5-1 and TRBJ1-4; 7 nucleotides agree with TRBD1. Per the germline V gene, CDR1 is SGHRS and CDR2 is YFSETQ. The junction had 8 bases not matched to a gene; V was cut back by 4 bases and J by 5 bases. The length of the CDR3 is 15 residues. CDR3 amino acids: CASSPRDSSNEKLFF. The DNA for the CDR3 is TGCGCCAGCAGCCCGCGGGACAGTTCCAATGAAAAACTGTTTTTT.

The chain recombines TRBV7-8 with TRBJ1-2, with a weak D call TRBD1 (5 bases). This CDR3 has 15 residues. The germline V gene encodes CDR1 SGHVS and CDR2 FQNEAQ. The V and J ends lost 0 bases and 4 bases respectively, with 12 bases between them. CDR3 residues: CASSLAPEGSYGYTF. CDR3 DNA sequence: TGTGCCAGCAGCTTAGCGCCCGAGGGGTCCTATGGCTACACCTTC.

This clone was recorded once. The rearrangement joins TRBV9 to TRBJ2-1; D is perhaps TRBD2 (6 bases). CDR1 is SGDLS, CDR2 YYNGEE, per germline. CDR3 size: 16 residues. With 4 bases removed from V and 5 bases from J, the gap between germline ends came to 19 bases. The DNA for the CDR3 is TGTGCCAGCAGCCCCCATGTAGCGGAGACCGACAATGAGCAGTTCTTC. As protein: CASSPHVAETDNEQFF. The full variable domain, its missing parts supplied by reference TRBV9 and TRBJ2-1, is DSGVTQTPKHLITATGQRVTLRCSPRSGDLSVYWYQQSLDQGLQFLIQYYNGEERAKGNILERFSAQQFPDLHSELNLSSLELGDSALYFCASSPHVAETDNEQFFGPGTRLTVL.

V gene TRBV10-3 combines with J gene TRBJ2-7; 8 bases map to TRBD2. V shed 3 bases and J 4 bases; nucleotides not matched to a gene: 5. The CDR3 spans 14 residues. From germline, CDR1 is ENHRY and CDR2 SYGVKD. The CDR3 spells CAISDGGAKYEQYF. The CDR3 region has the DNA TGTGCCATCAGTGACGGGGGGGCTAAGTACGAGCAGTACTTC.

The table lists this clone with a few counts. At one of its ends the junction is not consistent with the germline gene, which may arise from a read error. The V gene is TRBV7-7, the J gene TRBJ2-1; unclear D gene. Germline V gives CDR1 SSHAT, CDR2 FNYEAQ (reference sequence). The CDR3 length is 13 residues. CDR3 coding DNA: TGTGCTAGCAGCTCTCGTCTTGGGGATGAGCAGTTCTTC. This translates into CASSSRLGDEQFF.

The chain combines TRBV20-1 with TRBJ1-2; D not resolved. This CDR3 contains 11 residues. V lost 2 bases and J lost 3, with 4 bases in between. From germline, CDR1 is DFQATT and CDR2 SNEGSKA (reference sequence). Here the CDR3 reads CSARLDYGYTF. The CDR3 bases are TGCAGTGCTAGATTGGACTATGGCTACACCTTC.

The chain recombines TRBV11-2 with TRBJ2-7; a weak D match, TRBD1 (6 bases). Trimming left V 6 bases short and J 4 bases short, with 16 bases between. The CDR3 totals 14 residues. The germline V gene encodes CDR1 SGHAT and CDR2 FQNNGV. The CDR3 nucleotides are TGTGCCAGCAGTTTACAGGGCGTCGGTTACGAGCAGTACTTC. Translation gives CASSLQGVGYEQYF. Variable domain in full (rest from reference TRBV11-2 and TRBJ2-7): EAGVAQSPRYKIIEKRQSVAFWCNPISGHATLYWYQQILGQGPKLLIQFQNNGVVDDSQLPKDRFSAERLKGVDSTLKIQPAKLEDSAVYLCASSLQGVGYEQYFGPGTRLTVT.

This chain joins TRBV5-1 and TRBJ2-7, with 9 bases identical to TRBD1. Germline CDR1 and CDR2: SGHRS and YFSETQ. CDR3 size: 14 residues. Losses at the gene ends were 4 bases for V and 5 bases for J; bases not matched to a gene: 7. DNA for the CDR3: TGCGCCAGCAGCCTTCCCGGGACAGGGAACGAGCAGTACTTC. This gives the protein CASSLPGTGNEQYF.

The V gene is TRBV14, the J gene TRBJ1-6; possibly TRBD1 for D (5 bases). Trimming cost V 2 bases and J 7 bases, with 15 bases left between them. CDR3 length: 16 amino acids. Germline loops: CDR1 SGHDN, CDR2 FVKESK. The DNA of the CDR3 is TGTGCCAGCAGCCAATATGACCCCAAGGGGAATTCACCCCTCCACTTT. Translating gives CASSQYDPKGNSPLHF. Full variable domain (missing parts from reference TRBV14 and TRBJ1-6): EAGVTQFPSHSVIEKGQTVTLRCDPISGHDNLYWYRRVMGKEIKFLLHFVKESKQDESGMPNNRFLAERTGGTYSTLKVQPAELEDSGVYFCASSQYDPKGNSPLHFGNGTRLTVT.

The J gene is TRBJ2-2, the V gene TRBV9; a weak D match, TRBD2 (5 bases). The ends were cut back, 4 bases at V and 4 bases at J, with 20 bases in the middle. Germline V gives CDR1 SGDLS, CDR2 YYNGEE. The CDR3 contains 17 residues. CDR3 DNA sequence: TGTGCCAGCAGCCCACGGGGAGCGGAGGCGGGCACCGGGGAGCTGTTTTTT. Amino acid sequence: CASSPRGAEAGTGELFF.